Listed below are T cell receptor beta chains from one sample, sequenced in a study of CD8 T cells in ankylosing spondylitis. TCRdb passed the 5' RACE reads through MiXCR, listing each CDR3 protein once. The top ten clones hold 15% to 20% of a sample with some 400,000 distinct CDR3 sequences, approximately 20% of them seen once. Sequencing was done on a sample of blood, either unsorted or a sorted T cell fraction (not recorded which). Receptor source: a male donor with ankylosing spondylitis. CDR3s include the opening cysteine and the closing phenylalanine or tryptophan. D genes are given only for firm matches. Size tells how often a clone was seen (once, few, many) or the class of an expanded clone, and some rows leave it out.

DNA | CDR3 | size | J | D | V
TGTGCCAGCAGGACTGGGGGAGGATTCACCGGGGAGCTGTTTTTT | CASRTGGGFTGELFF | NA | TRBJ2-2 | NA | TRBV2
TGTGCCAGCACGAGAATACCAGGGGGCAGTCAGCCCCAGCATTTT | CASTRIPGGSQPQHF | NA | TRBJ1-5 | TRBD1 | TRBV2
TGCGCCAACAGCCAAGATCCCCCCGGGACTAGCGGTTACAATGAGCAGTTCTTC | CANSQDPPGTSGYNEQFF | few | TRBJ2-1 | TRBD2 | TRBV4-3
TGTGCCAGCAGCCAAGATCCCTTAATCCGGGGCACTGAAGCTTTCTTT | CASSQDPLIRGTEAFF | NA | TRBJ1-1 | NA | TRBV14
TGCAGTGCTAGAGTCGGGAGGGCCTCCAATGAGCAGTTCTTC | CSARVGRASNEQFF | many | TRBJ2-1 | TRBD2 | TRBV20-1
TGTGCCAGCAGCGTAGAGGGCTCCGAGCAGTACTTC | CASSVEGSEQYF | NA | TRBJ2-7 | NA | TRBV9
TGTGCCAGCAGTGATGCGGGACAGGGGAACACCGGGGAGCTGTTTTTT | CASSDAGQGNTGELFF | many | TRBJ2-2 | TRBD1 | TRBV25-1
TGCAGTGCTGCCCAACAAGGCTACACCTTC | CSAAQQGYTF | few | TRBJ1-2 | NA | TRBV20-1
TGTGCCAGCAGTGAATATGGGGTCAGATATGAGCAGTTCTTC | CASSEYGVRYEQFF | NA | TRBJ2-1 | NA | TRBV25-1
TGTGCCAGCAGCTTTTTGGGCCAGGGGCCTTACGAGCAGTACTTC | CASSFLGQGPYEQYF | few | TRBJ2-7 | NA | TRBV7-3
TGCAGTGCCGAACAGGGGAGTGTTTTTGGCTACACCTTC | CSAEQGSVFGYTF | few | TRBJ1-2 | TRBD1 | TRBV20-1
TGCGCCAGCACCCTGGGGGGCTCTGGGGCCAACGTCCTGACTTTC | CASTLGGSGANVLTF | NA | TRBJ2-6 | NA | TRBV5-1
TGCGCCAGCAGCTTGGTGGGCCCTCGGCCCACCGGGGAGCTGTTTTTT | CASSLVGPRPTGELFF | NA | TRBJ2-2 | NA | TRBV5-1
TGTGCCAGCAGCCATGGAAGCGCCGTGAGGACCCAGTACTTC | CASSHGSAVRTQYF | NA | TRBJ2-5 | NA | TRBV21-1
TGCATTGCAGAAAAGGGATACAATGAGCAGTTCTTC | CIAEKGYNEQFF | NA | TRBJ2-1 | NA | TRBV20-1
TGTGCCAGCAGTTTTAGGTCAGAACTACACAATGAGCAGTTCTTC | CASSFRSELHNEQFF | NA | TRBJ2-1 | NA | TRBV27
TGTGCCAGCAGCGGGCTCAGGGGGCGCACTGAAGCTTTCTTT | CASSGLRGRTEAFF | NA | TRBJ1-1 | TRBD1 | TRBV7-6
TGTGCCAGCAGCTCCTTCGTGGGACAGGGTCGTGAGCAGTTCTTC | CASSSFVGQGREQFF | NA | TRBJ2-1 | TRBD1 | TRBV5-5
TGTGCCAGCAGCTTAGCGGGTGGTAATTCACCCCTCCACTTT | CASSLAGGNSPLHF | NA | TRBJ1-6 | NA | TRBV7-9
TGTGCCACCAGTGATTTGAGCGCGGGTCCCCAGCATTTT | CATSDLSAGPQHF | few | TRBJ1-5 | NA | TRBV24-1
TGTGCCAGCACCGAAGAGGGGGCCGTAGGCAAAAACATTCAGTACTTC | CASTEEGAVGKNIQYF | few | TRBJ2-4 | TRBD1 | TRBV6-2/TRBV6-3
TGTGCCAGCAGTGACAGGGGCCCGTACAATGAGCAGTTCTTC | CASSDRGPYNEQFF | few | TRBJ2-1 | TRBD1 | TRBV28
TGCGCCAGCAGCCAAGATCTCGATTTGGCGGACGACCAAGAGACCCAGTACTTC | CASSQDLDLADDQETQYF | few | TRBJ2-5 | NA | TRBV4-1
TGTGCCAGCAGCAGTATTCTAGCGTTGAACACCGGGGAGCTGTTTTTT | CASSSILALNTGELFF | few | TRBJ2-2 | NA | TRBV25-1
TGTGCCAGCAGCCAAGATCAGGCGCCAGGGTCACCCCTCCACTTT | CASSQDQAPGSPLHF | NA | TRBJ1-6 | NA | TRBV14
TGTGCCAGCAGCTTAGTCGCCCCAGCTACGGAGCAGTTCTTC | CASSLVAPATEQFF | NA | TRBJ2-1 | NA | TRBV11-3
TGTGCCAGCAGTTTCAGGGGTCAGGGGAGCTCCTACGAGCAGTACTTC | CASSFRGQGSSYEQYF | NA | TRBJ2-7 | NA | TRBV3-1
TGTGCCAGCAGTTGGAGAGCCTATGGCTACACCTTC | CASSWRAYGYTF | few | TRBJ1-2 | NA | TRBV28
TGCGCCAGCAGTTTGACAGAATACCCCGGGGAGCTGTTTTTT | CASSLTEYPGELFF | few | TRBJ2-2 | NA | TRBV5-1
TGTGCCATCAGTGAGTGGTTCATCGCCGCCGGGACAGATAATCAGCCCCAGCATTTT | CAISEWFIAAGTDNQPQHF | few | TRBJ1-5 | TRBD1 | TRBV10-3
TGTGCCAGCAGTACACAGGGGGCCTTCTACAATGAGCAGTTCTTC | CASSTQGAFYNEQFF | NA | TRBJ2-1 | TRBD1 | TRBV28
TGTGCCAGCCGAAGGGGCAGCAATCAGCCCCAGCATTTT | CASRRGSNQPQHF | many | TRBJ1-5 | NA | TRBV6-6
TGTGCCAGCAGCCAAGGACAGGGGGTGGAGACCCAGTACTTC | CASSQGQGVETQYF | few | TRBJ2-5 | TRBD1 | TRBV4-2
TGTGCCACCAGTGCCCCGGGGAGGGTAGCTGGGGCCAACGTCCTGACTTTC | CATSAPGRVAGANVLTF | NA | TRBJ2-6 | TRBD2 | TRBV24-1
TGTGCCAGCAGCCAAGGTCCGTTTTTACAGGGGGTTTACAATGAGCAGTTCTTC | CASSQGPFLQGVYNEQFF | NA | TRBJ2-1 | TRBD1 | TRBV4-2
TGTGCCAGCAGTGTGTACAACGACTTCGAGCAGTACTTC | CASSVYNDFEQYF | NA | TRBJ2-7 | NA | TRBV2
TGCGCCAGCAGCTTAATGCTTCGAGGCGGTGAAGAGACCCAGTACTTC | CASSLMLRGGEETQYF | NA | TRBJ2-5 | NA | TRBV5-1
TGTGCCAGCAGGGGGGATCTCTACAATGAGCAGTTCTTC | CASRGDLYNEQFF | NA | TRBJ2-1 | NA | TRBV12-3/TRBV12-4
TGTGCCAGCAGCCCCAGGGGGCCGGCGGACTATGGCTACACCTTC | CASSPRGPADYGYTF | NA | TRBJ1-2 | TRBD1 | TRBV5-8
TGCAGTGCTAGAGACAGACAGGCCAGAAGCTCCTACAATGAGCAGTTCTTC | CSARDRQARSSYNEQFF | few | TRBJ2-1 | NA | TRBV20-1
TGTGCCTGGAGTGTACGGCTTGAAGAGACCCAGTACTTC | CAWSVRLEETQYF | NA | TRBJ2-5 | NA | TRBV30
TGTGCCAGCATCTCATCCGGGGCGGTGAACACTGAAGCTTTCTTT | CASISSGAVNTEAFF | NA | TRBJ1-1 | NA | TRBV6-1
TGCAGTGCTAGAGATCTTCTGGACAGCTTAGATTCACCCCTCCACTTT | CSARDLLDSLDSPLHF | few | TRBJ1-6 | NA | TRBV20-1
TGTGCCAGCACGTCAGGGGTCCAGAGCTCCTACGAGCAGTACTTC | CASTSGVQSSYEQYF | few | TRBJ2-7 | NA | TRBV6-1
TGTGCCAGCAGGCCCGCTAAGGGGGCCTCCTATAATTCACCCCTCCACTTT | CASRPAKGASYNSPLHF | NA | TRBJ1-6 | TRBD1 | TRBV28
TGTGCCAGCGGACAGGGGAGTGGAAACACCATATATTTT | CASGQGSGNTIYF | NA | TRBJ1-3 | TRBD1 | TRBV12-3/TRBV12-4
TGTGCCATCACCGGGACCGTAGGTACCTACGAGCAGTACTTC | CAITGTVGTYEQYF | few | TRBJ2-7 | NA | TRBV10-3
TGTGCCAGCAGCTTAATGGGGTCCGGACCCCAGCATTTT | CASSLMGSGPQHF | few | TRBJ1-5 | NA | TRBV7-9
TGTGCCAGCAGTTACCCAACGGGAGCGGGACTAGCGGGGAAGACAAATGAGCAGTTCTTC | CASSYPTGAGLAGKTNEQFF | few | TRBJ2-1 | TRBD2 | TRBV6-2/TRBV6-3
TGTGCCAGCAGCTTCGGGACGCTTAGTCAGCCCCAGCATTTT | CASSFGTLSQPQHF | few | TRBJ1-5 | NA | TRBV5-8
TGTGCCAGCAGCCAAGAAAGTGGGACCGGGTGGGATGAGCAGTTCTTC | CASSQESGTGWDEQFF | many | TRBJ2-1 | NA | TRBV3-1
TGTGCCAGCTCACCAGCACCTACATACGAGCAGTACTTC | CASSPAPTYEQYF | few | TRBJ2-7 | NA | TRBV18
TGCGCCAGCACCAGAGGACAGGGACCCTACGAGCAGTACTTC | CASTRGQGPYEQYF | NA | TRBJ2-7 | TRBD1 | TRBV5-1